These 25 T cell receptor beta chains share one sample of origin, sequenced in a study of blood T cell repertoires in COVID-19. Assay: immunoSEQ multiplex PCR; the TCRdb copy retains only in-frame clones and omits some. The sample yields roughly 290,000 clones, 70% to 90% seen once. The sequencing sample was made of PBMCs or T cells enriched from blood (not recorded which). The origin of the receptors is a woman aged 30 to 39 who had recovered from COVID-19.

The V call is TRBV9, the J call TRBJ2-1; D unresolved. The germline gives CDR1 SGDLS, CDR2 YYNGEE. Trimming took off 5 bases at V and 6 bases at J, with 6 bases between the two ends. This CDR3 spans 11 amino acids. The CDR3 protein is CASSVSNEQFF. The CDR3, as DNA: TGTGCCAGCAGTGTGAGCAATGAGCAGTTCTTC.

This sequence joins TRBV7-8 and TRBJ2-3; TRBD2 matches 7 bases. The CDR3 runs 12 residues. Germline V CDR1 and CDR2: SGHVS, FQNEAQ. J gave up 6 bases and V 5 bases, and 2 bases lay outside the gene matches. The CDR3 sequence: CASSPGGDTQYF. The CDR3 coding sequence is TGTGCCAGCAGCCCCGGGGGGGATACGCAGTATTTT.

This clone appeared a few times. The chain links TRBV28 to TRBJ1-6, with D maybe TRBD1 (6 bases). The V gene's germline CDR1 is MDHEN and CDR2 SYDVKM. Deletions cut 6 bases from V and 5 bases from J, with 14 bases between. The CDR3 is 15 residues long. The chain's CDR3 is CASRRGGGDNSPLHF. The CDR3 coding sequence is TGTGCCAGCAGACGGGGCGGGGGCGATAATTCACCCCTCCACTTT. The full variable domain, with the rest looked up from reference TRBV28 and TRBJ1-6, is DVKVTQSSRYLVKRTGEKVFLECVQDMDHENMFWYRQDPGLGLRLIYFSYDVKMKEKGDIPEGYSVSREKKERFSLILESASTNQTSMYLCASRRGGGDNSPLHFGNGTRLTVT.

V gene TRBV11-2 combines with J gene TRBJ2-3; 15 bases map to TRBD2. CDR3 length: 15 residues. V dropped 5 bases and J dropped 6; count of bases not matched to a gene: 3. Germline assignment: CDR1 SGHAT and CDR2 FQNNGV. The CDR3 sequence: CASSGLAGGRDTQYF. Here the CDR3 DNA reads TGTGCCAGCAGCGGACTAGCGGGGGGGAGGGATACGCAGTATTTT.

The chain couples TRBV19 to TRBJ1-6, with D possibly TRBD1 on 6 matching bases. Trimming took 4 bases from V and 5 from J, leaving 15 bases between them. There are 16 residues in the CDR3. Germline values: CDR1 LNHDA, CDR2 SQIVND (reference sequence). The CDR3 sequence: CASSTHPQGNNSPLHF. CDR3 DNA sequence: TGTGCCAGTAGTACTCACCCGCAGGGGAATAATTCACCCCTCCACTTT.

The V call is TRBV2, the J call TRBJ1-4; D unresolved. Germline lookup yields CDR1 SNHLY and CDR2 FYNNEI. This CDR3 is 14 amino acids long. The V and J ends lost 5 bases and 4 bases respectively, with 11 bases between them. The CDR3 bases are TGTGCCAGCAGTCCCGGGTCGGATAATGAAAAACTGTTTTTT. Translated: CASSPGSDNEKLFF.

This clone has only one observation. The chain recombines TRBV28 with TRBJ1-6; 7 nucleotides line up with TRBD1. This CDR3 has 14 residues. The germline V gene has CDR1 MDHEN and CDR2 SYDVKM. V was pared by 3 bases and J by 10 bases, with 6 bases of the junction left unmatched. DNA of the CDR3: TGTGCCAGCAGTTTGACAGGGCTGGGGTCACCCCTCCACTTT. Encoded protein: CASSLTGLGSPLHF.

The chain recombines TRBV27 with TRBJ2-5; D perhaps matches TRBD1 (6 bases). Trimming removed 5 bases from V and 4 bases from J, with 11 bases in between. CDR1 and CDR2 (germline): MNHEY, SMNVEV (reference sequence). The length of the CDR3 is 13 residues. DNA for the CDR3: TGTGCCAGCAGTCTCCAGGGGACAGAGACCCAGTACTTC. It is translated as CASSLQGTETQYF.

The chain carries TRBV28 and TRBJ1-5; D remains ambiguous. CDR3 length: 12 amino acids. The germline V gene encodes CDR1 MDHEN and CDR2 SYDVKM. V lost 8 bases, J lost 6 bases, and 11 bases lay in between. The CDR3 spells CASEGTGQPQHF. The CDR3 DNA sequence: TGTGCCAGCGAGGGAACCGGTCAGCCCCAGCATTTT.

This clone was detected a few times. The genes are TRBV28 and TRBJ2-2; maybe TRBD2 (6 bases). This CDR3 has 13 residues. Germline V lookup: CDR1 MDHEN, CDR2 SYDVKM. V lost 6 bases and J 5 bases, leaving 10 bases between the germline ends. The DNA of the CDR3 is TGTGCCAGCAGCGGACTACGGACCGGGGAGCTGTTTTTT. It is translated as CASSGLRTGELFF.

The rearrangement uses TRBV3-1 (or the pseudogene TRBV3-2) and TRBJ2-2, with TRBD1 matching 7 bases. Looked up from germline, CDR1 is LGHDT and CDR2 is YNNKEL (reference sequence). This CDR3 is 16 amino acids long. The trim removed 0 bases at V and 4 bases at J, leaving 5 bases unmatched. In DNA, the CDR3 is TGTGCCAGCAGCCAAGAAGGGGCAGGGGGCACCGGGGAGCTGTTTTTT. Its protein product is CASSQEGAGGTGELFF.

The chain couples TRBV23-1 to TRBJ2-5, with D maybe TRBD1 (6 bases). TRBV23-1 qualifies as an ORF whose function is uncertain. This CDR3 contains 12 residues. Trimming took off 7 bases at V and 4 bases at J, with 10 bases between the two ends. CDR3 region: CASKRTAETQYF. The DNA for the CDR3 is TGCGCCAGCAAGCGGACAGCAGAGACCCAGTACTTC.

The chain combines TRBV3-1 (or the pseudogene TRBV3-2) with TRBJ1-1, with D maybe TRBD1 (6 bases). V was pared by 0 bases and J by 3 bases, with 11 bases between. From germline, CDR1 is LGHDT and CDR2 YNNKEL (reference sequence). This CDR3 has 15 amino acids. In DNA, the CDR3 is TGTGCCAGCAGCCAAGAAGGTGCAGGGGACACTGAAGCTTTCTTT. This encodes CASSQEGAGDTEAFF.

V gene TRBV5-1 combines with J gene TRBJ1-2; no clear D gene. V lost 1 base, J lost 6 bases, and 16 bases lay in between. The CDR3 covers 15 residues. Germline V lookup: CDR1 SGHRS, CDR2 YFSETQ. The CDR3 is CASSLTAGWENGYTF. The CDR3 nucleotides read TGCGCCAGCAGCTTGACGGCAGGTTGGGAGAATGGCTACACCTTC.

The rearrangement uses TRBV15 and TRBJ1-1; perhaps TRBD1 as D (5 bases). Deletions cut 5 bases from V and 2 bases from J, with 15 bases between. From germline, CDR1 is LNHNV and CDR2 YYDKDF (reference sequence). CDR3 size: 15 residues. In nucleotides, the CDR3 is TGTGCCACCAGCCCCTTTGGGGGGTTTAACACTGAAGCTTTCTTT. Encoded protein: CATSPFGGFNTEAFF. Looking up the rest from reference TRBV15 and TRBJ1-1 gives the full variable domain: DAMVIQNPRYQVTQFGKPVTLSCSQTLNHNVMYWYQQKSSQAPKLLFHYYDKDFNNEADTPDNFQSRRPNTSFCFLDIRSPGLGDTAMYLCATSPFGGFNTEAFFGQGTRLTVV.

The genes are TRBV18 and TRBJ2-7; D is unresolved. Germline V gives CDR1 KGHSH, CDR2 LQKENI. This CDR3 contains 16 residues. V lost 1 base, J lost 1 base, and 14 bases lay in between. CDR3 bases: TGTGCCAGCTCACCACGTTTGGAGCTTTATTCCTACGAGCAGTACTTC. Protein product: CASSPRLELYSYEQYF.

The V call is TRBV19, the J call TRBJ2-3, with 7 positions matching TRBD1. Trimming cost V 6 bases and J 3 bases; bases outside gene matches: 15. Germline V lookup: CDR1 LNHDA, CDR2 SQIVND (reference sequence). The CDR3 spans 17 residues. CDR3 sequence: CASSKRKPGGTTDTQYF. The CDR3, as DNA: TGTGCCAGTAGCAAACGTAAACCAGGGGGAACTACAGATACGCAGTATTTT.

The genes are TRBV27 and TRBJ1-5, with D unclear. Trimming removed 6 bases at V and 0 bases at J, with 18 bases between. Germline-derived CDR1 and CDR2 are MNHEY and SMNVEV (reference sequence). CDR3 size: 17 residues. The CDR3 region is CASRLVSSLYSNQPQHF. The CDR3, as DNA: TGTGCCAGCAGACTGGTCTCATCCCTTTATAGCAATCAGCCCCAGCATTTT.

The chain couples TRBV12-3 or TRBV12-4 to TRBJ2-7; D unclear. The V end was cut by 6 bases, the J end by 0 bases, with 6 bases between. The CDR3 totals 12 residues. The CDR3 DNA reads TGTGCCAGCAGCCCCGGCTCCTACGAGCAGTACTTC. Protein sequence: CASSPGSYEQYF.

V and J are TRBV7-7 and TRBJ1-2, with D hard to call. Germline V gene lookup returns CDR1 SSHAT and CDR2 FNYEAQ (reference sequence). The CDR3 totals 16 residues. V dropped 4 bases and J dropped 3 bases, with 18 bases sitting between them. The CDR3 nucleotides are TGTGCCAGCAGCTCCCTAAAGTTGTCAACGTACTATGGCTACACCTTC. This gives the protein CASSSLKLSTYYGYTF.

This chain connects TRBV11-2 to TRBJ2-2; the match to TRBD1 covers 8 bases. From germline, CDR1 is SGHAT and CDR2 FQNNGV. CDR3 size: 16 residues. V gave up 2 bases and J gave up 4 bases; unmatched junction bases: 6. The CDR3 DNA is TGTGCCAGCAGCTTAATCAGGGGGCGAAGCACCGGGGAGCTGTTTTTT. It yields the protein CASSLIRGRSTGELFF.

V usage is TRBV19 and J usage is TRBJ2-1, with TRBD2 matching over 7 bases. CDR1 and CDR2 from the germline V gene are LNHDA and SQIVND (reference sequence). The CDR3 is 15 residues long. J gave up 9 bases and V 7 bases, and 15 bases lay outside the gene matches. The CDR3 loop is CASTTLTGGIVEQFF. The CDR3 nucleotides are TGTGCCAGTACTACACTAACGGGAGGTATTGTTGAGCAGTTCTTC.

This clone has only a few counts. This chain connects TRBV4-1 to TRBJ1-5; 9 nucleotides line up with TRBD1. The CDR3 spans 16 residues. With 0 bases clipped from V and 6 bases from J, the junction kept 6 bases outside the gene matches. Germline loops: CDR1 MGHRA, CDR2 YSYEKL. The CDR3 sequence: CASSQETPTGGQPQHF. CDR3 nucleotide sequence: TGCGCCAGCAGCCAAGAGACCCCGACAGGGGGTCAGCCCCAGCATTTT.

This CDR3 reads CASSPPRSSGNTIYF. The CDR3 nucleotides are TGCGCCAGCAGCCCTCCCCGGAGTTCTGGAAACACCATATATTTT. J is TRBJ1-3 and V is TRBV4-1; no definite D call. CDR1 and CDR2 from the germline V gene are MGHRA and YSYEKL. The CDR3 has 15 amino acids. The V end was cut by 4 bases, the J end by 1 base, with 11 bases between.

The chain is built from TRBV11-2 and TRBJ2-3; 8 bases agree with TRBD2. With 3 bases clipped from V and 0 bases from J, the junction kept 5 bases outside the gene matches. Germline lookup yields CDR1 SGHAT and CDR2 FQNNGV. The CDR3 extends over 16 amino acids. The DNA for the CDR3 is TGTGCCAGCAGCTTCGCGGGGGGTCTAAGCACAGATACGCAGTATTTT. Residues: CASSFAGGLSTDTQYF.